The entry that follows covers one TCR beta chain sequence. After removal of 7 bases from V and 6 bases from J, the junction contained 25 bases not matched to a gene. Germline V lookup: CDR1 SQVTM, CDR2 ANQGSEA. The CDR3 runs 19 residues. This entry belongs to a study of cytomegalovirus exposure and HLA in healthy donors. Primers: 60 Vbeta forward and 13 Jbeta reverse. Only in-frame clones appear in the TCRdb table, and some are missing; sequencing was by immunoSEQ multiplex PCR. The data hold 150,000 to 200,000 clones, with around 80% observed a single time. Input material: PBMCs. The clonotype was recovered from a man aged 18-30 years in good health and CMV-seropositive. This chain links TRBV29-1 with TRBJ2-1, with 9 bases that match TRBD2. The CDR3, as DNA: TGCAGCGCACCGACTAGCGGTCTCGCGAGAGGGGTTGGGGCCAATGAGCAGTTCTTC. Translating gives CSAPTSGLARGVGANEQFF.